A selection of T cell receptor beta chains follows, all from one sample in a study of cytomegalovirus exposure and HLA in healthy donors. Repertoires were generated with immunoSEQ multiplex PCR, while TCRdb's copy carries only in-frame clones and drops some. The sample records some 150,000 clones, 70% to 80% being singletons. Sequenced sample: PBMCs. These receptors were collected from a human donor in good health. CDR3s include the opening cysteine and the closing phenylalanine or tryptophan. D genes are given only for firm matches. The listing skips clone size in some rows; elsewhere it reads once, few, many or a size class.

cdr3_nt	cdr3_aa	clone_size	d_call	v_call	j_call
TGTGCCAGCAGCGTGAGCGGGAGTACGTCATACAATGAGCAGTTCTTC	CASSVSGSTSYNEQFF	NA	TRBD2	TRBV9	TRBJ2-1
TGTGCCAGCAGCACAACAGGGTTGGGGGAGCAGTTCTTC	CASSTTGLGEQFF	NA	NA	TRBV7-7	TRBJ2-1
TGTGCCAGCAGTGCCGGGGGAGCCGCCAATGAGCAGTTCTTC	CASSAGGAANEQFF	NA	NA	TRBV27	TRBJ2-1
TGTGCCAGCAGTCAACAGGGAAACTACGAGCAGTACTTC	CASSQQGNYEQYF	NA	NA	TRBV6-6	TRBJ2-7
TGTGCCAGCAGCCTATCGGACAGGGGGCTGCGGGAGCAGTACTTC	CASSLSDRGLREQYF	NA	TRBD1	TRBV11-2	TRBJ2-7
TGTGCCAGCAGCTTAGTGGTAAAGCCTCAGGACACTGAAGCTTTCTTT	CASSLVVKPQDTEAFF	NA	NA	TRBV7-9	TRBJ1-1
TGTGCCAGCAGTTCAGGGCCCCAGCATTTT	CASSSGPQHF	NA	NA	TRBV28	TRBJ1-5
TGTGCCAGCAGTTTTTCCAGACAGGAACTTGACAATGAGCAGTTCTTC	CASSFSRQELDNEQFF	NA	NA	TRBV28	TRBJ2-1
TGTGCCAGCAGTTCCCCCCCCGGCTATGGCTACACCTTC	CASSSPPGYGYTF	NA	NA	TRBV28	TRBJ1-2
TGTGCCAGTAGCATGACAGGGGGCTCCTACAATGAGCAGTTCTTC	CASSMTGGSYNEQFF	once	TRBD1	TRBV19	TRBJ2-1
TGTGCCAGCAGCTTGGAGCCACAGGGGGGAGAAGCTTTCTTT	CASSLEPQGGEAFF	NA	TRBD1	TRBV5-4	TRBJ1-1
TGTGCCAGCTCACCATGGGGCAGGGATGAAGCTTTCTTT	CASSPWGRDEAFF	NA	NA	TRBV18	TRBJ1-1
TGCGCCAGCAGCTTGTCCCCTCTCTCCCGCGGGACCTCTGGGAATGAGCAGTTCTTC	CASSLSPLSRGTSGNEQFF	NA	NA	TRBV5-1	TRBJ2-1
TGTGCCAGCAGCCTACCTACAGGGGAAGTGAACACTGAAGCTTTCTTT	CASSLPTGEVNTEAFF	few	TRBD1	TRBV5-6	TRBJ1-1
TGTGCCTGGACTCCAGGCGGGACTACGACCAATGAGCAGTTCTTC	CAWTPGGTTTNEQFF	NA	TRBD2	TRBV30	TRBJ2-1
TGTGCCAGCACCAAAAACAATCAGCCCCAGCATTTT	CASTKNNQPQHF	NA	NA	TRBV6-5	TRBJ1-5
TGTGCCAGCGGGTTTTCTAGCGACCAAGAGACCCAGTACTTC	CASGFSSDQETQYF	NA	NA	TRBV7-2	TRBJ2-5
TGTGCCAGCAGGGGTTTACAGGGGACTGAAGCTTTCTTT	CASRGLQGTEAFF	NA	TRBD1	TRBV6-1	TRBJ1-1
TGTGCCAGCAGCGCCCGGGGTCTACCAGGTCCTCAAGAGACCCAGTACTTC	CASSARGLPGPQETQYF	NA	NA	TRBV9	TRBJ2-5
TGTGCCAGCACCGCGACAGGGATGGAAGAGACCCAGTACTTC	CASTATGMEETQYF	NA	TRBD1	TRBV14	TRBJ2-5
TGTGCCAGCAGTTACTCCTCAAGGAGCTATGGCTACACCTTC	CASSYSSRSYGYTF	NA	NA	TRBV6-5	TRBJ1-2